The 9 T cell receptor beta chains given below trace back to one sample, sequenced in a study of cytomegalovirus exposure and HLA in healthy donors. 13 Jbeta primers and 60 Vbeta primers were used for the PCR. Assay: immunoSEQ multiplex PCR; the TCRdb copy retains only in-frame clones and omits some. The table lists about 98,000 clones, about two thirds of them singletons. Sample: PBMCs. Receptor source: a middle-aged man in good health and CMV-seronegative.

This clone was found once. The chain employs TRBV28 and TRBJ1-2; D is uncertain. CDR1 is MDHEN and CDR2 is SYDVKM in the germline V gene. V lost 7 bases and J lost 5, with 14 bases in between. The CDR3 covers 13 residues. The CDR3, as DNA: TGTGCCAGCACCAAACCGGGCGGGTATGGCTACACCTTC. It encodes CASTKPGGYGYTF.

This chain links TRBV7-9 with TRBJ2-3; D is uncertain. CDR1 SEHNR and CDR2 FQNEAQ come from the germline V gene (reference sequence). V shed 5 bases and J shed 0 bases, with 9 bases lying between them. This CDR3 spans 14 amino acids. The CDR3 bases are TGTGCCAGCAGCCCCTTTCGGAGCACAGATACGCAGTATTTT. This gives the protein CASSPFRSTDTQYF.

The V and J genes are TRBV7-9 and TRBJ1-5; 8 bases fit TRBD1. CDR1 and CDR2 from the germline V gene are SEHNR and FQNEAQ (reference sequence). With V trimmed by 1 base and J by 2 bases, 7 bases remained unmatched. The CDR3 length is 17 residues. CDR3 sequence reads: CASSLGTGRSGNQPQHF. DNA for the CDR3: TGTGCCAGCAGCTTAGGGACAGGGCGGTCTGGCAATCAGCCCCAGCATTTT.

V and J are TRBV28 and TRBJ1-1, with D maybe TRBD1 (6 bases). The CDR3 is 14 amino acids. Germline assignment: CDR1 MDHEN and CDR2 SYDVKM. V lost 3 bases to trimming and J lost 6 bases, with 14 bases between them. The CDR3 nucleotides read TGTGCCAGCAGTTTCTTCGGACAGACCGCTGAAGCTTTCTTT. This gives the protein CASSFFGQTAEAFF. Based on the CDR3 plus reference TRBV28 and TRBJ1-1, the full variable domain is DVKVTQSSRYLVKRTGEKVFLECVQDMDHENMFWYRQDPGLGLRLIYFSYDVKMKEKGDIPEGYSVSREKKERFSLILESASTNQTSMYLCASSFFGQTAEAFFGQGTRLTVV.

The chain couples TRBV28 to TRBJ1-5, with D tentatively TRBD1 (5 bases). CDR1 is MDHEN and CDR2 is SYDVKM in the germline V gene. Trimming cost V 6 bases and J 3 bases, with 12 bases left between them. The CDR3 consists of 14 residues. The CDR3 loop is CASRKGRDNQPQHF. CDR3 bases: TGTGCCAGCAGGAAGGGCAGGGACAATCAGCCCCAGCATTTT.

This clone was detected a few times. The chain recombines TRBV2 with TRBJ2-1, with 7 bases that match TRBD2. This CDR3 contains 11 residues. Looked up from germline, CDR1 is SNHLY and CDR2 is FYNNEI. Trimming took 4 bases from V and 13 from J; bases not matched to a gene: 4. CDR3 residues: CASSVSSGQFF. CDR3 in DNA: TGTGCCAGCAGTGTTTCTAGCGGACAGTTCTTC.

There are a few counts of this clone. The chain uses TRBV19 and TRBJ2-7, with 10 bases fitting TRBD2. The germline gives CDR1 LNHDA, CDR2 SQIVND (reference sequence). The junction had 12 bases not matched to a gene; V was cut back by 8 bases and J by 5 bases. The CDR3 is 15 residues long. CDR3 DNA: TGTGCCAGTTCTGGCCTAGCGGGAGCTTACAACGAGCAGTACTTC. Its protein product is CASSGLAGAYNEQYF.

This clone came up a few times. The chain combines TRBV2 with TRBJ2-5; D unresolved. CDR3 length equals 13 residues. V was cut by 7 bases and J by 5 bases, with 14 bases left in between. Germline lookup yields CDR1 SNHLY and CDR2 FYNNEI. In DNA form, the CDR3 reads TGTGCCAGCAATTGGCAGAAGAGGGAGACCCAGTACTTC. This translates into CASNWQKRETQYF.

V is TRBV18 and J is TRBJ2-3; TRBD1 matches 12 bases. V lost 6 bases and J lost 2; bases outside the gene matches: 3. The CDR3 consists of 15 residues. From germline, CDR1 is KGHSH and CDR2 LQKENI. CDR3 residues: CASSPGQGATDTQYF. CDR3 in DNA: TGTGCCAGCTCGCCGGGACAGGGGGCCACAGATACGCAGTATTTT.